This T cell receptor (beta chain) was captured in a study of shared clonotypes between healthy human individuals (dated by TCRdb to 2018 to 2021). Looking at the study overall: Three men and a couple of women, aged 18 to 49 years, made up the cohort. For each donor, CD4 naive and CD4 memory were each given three plates, CD8 naive was given two plates, and CD8 memory was given one plate. Libraries were prepared and TCR repertoires were sequenced by different laboratories using diverse techniques, in order to increase sequencing depth and limit assay-specific biases. Each donor's leukapheresis produced roughly between roughly 0.85 and 10 billion PBMCs. Blood TCR repertoires of five healthy adults were deeply sequenced to estimate repertoire size and the extent of clonotype sharing between individuals.

CD8 naive samples consisted of CD45RO-negative cells that were positively selected for CCR7, yielding a CD45RA+CCR7+ population without TemRA cells. Healthy HIV-negative adults with no recently reported acute infections or vaccinations were included as donors. Only Caucasian adults living in Nashville, Tennessee, USA were represented among the donors. After blood collection by leukapheresis, PBMCs were isolated using Ficoll-Histopaque density gradient centrifugation and then cryopreserved in the vapor phase of liquid nitrogen. Analytical flow cytometry was used to check the purity and quantity of every magnetically sorted T cell population. Each sorted fraction had its genomic DNA isolated and then quantified by UV absorbance on a Nanodrop 2000c. The CDR3 starts with the cysteine, ends with the phenylalanine, and has 11 residues. Only CDR3 DNA remains: 33 bases, in frame from the first base. Taken from the germline V gene (reference sequence), the CDR1 and CDR2 loops are SGHNT and YYREEE.

Results the study describes overall, beyond this receptor: Compared with non-shared clonotypes, clonotypes shared by all four sorted-subset donors had higher generation probabilities. Sampling was restricted to blood, and TCR repertoires in tissue are likely to differ from TCR repertoires in blood. Pairwise subsampling indicated that sequencing depth was expected to affect the degree of clonotype sharing among donors. Even with the large sequencing depth, rarefaction of the sorted-subset datasets indicated that sequencing was incomplete. The genetic and exposure-history diversity represented was limited by the small number of donors. Naive subsets generally had larger estimated clonotype richness than memory subsets. When four donors were compared, the shared fraction of clonotypes was roughly 5% for naive CD4, over 3% for naive CD8, 2.3% for memory CD4, and 0.4% for memory CD8.

TCR CDR3 regions were amplified from genomic DNA by multiplex PCR using the deep immunoSEQ assay. Extracted genomic DNA from each cell subset was distributed evenly across all wells of several immunoSEQ 96-well plates, and each plate was treated as a replicate. For sorted subsets, each replicate PCR was loaded with approximately 0.2 ug genomic DNA, equivalent to 30,000 or so T cell genomes. Purified libraries were quantified with a Qubit 3.0 fluorometer, sized on a Bioanalyzer 2100, and re-quantified with the KAPA Library Quantification kit. Each immunoSEQ 96-well plate was sequenced on its own single-read 150-cycle Illumina NextSeq 550 flow cell. In the source study's methods: The immunoSEQ output contained only junctional sequences without quality scores, so filtering could not match that applied to full-length reads. Sequences were annotated with PyIR, a Python wrapper for IgBLAST v1.9, and V/J genes and CDR3 were assigned using IMGT germline references. Reads were filtered out if the reads had weak V/J assignments (E-value above 1e-6), no CDR3, stop codons, out-of-frame junctions, or ambiguous translated residues. V3J clonotypes were defined as sequences sharing the same inferred V gene, J gene, and CDR3 amino acid sequence. To compute the percentage overlap between repertoires, the number of shared unique clonotypes was divided by the size of the smaller repertoire. Three approaches were used to assess repertoire richness: RTK rarefaction, the Chao1 estimator, and Recon v2.1 estimates of unobserved clonotypes. Generation probabilities were computed with OLGA for all TCRbeta clonotypes obtained by the gDNA method from a few donors. The immuneACCESS repertoire file appears here via TCRdb, limited to in-frame rearrangements. These files lack a portion of the clones; in checked studies, under half of the deficit traces to unresolved V genes, and the cause of the others is not known. The V and J calls and clone size were taken over from that table, and D and trimming were inferred from the DNA. The sample table lists approximately 600,000 clones, around 95% of them with a count of one. The ten largest make up approximately 0.11% of the sample.

Turning to this clone: What antigen it recognizes has not been identified. This could be a read error, since a much larger clone is one nucleotide away. Other DNA sequences within the sample encode an identical CDR3.

The chain uses TRBV5-4 and TRBJ2-5; the D gene lacks a confident call. The tail of the sequence fits TRBJ2-7 better, so the J call may be wrong. Specimen: naive CD8+ T cells sorted from blood. The intended sense of this specimen's cell subset or site label: CD45RA+CCR7+. The origin of this receptor is a young woman in good health. This receptor carries the CDR3 CASSSSYEQYF. At the DNA level, the sequence is TGTGCCAGCAGCTCCTCCTACGAGCAGTACTTC.